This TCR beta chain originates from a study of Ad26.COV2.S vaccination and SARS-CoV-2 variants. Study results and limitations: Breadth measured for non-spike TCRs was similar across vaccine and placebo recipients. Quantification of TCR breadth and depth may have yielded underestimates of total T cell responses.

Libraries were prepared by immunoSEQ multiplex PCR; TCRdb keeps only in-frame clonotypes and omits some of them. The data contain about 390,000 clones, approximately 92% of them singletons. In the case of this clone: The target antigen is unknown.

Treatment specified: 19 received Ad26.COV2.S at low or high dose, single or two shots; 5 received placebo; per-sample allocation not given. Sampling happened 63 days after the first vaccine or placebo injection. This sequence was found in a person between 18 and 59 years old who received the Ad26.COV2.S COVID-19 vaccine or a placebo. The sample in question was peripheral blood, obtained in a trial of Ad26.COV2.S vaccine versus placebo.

This CDR3 reads CASSHGTGTYEQYF. In DNA form, the CDR3 reads TGTGCCAGCAGCCACGGGACCGGAACCTACGAGCAGTACTTC. This chain joins TRBV3-1 (or the pseudogene TRBV3-2) and TRBJ2-7; D is possibly TRBD1 or TRBD2 (5 bases each). This CDR3 region has 14 residues. The ends were cut back, 3 bases at V and 2 bases at J, with 11 bases in the middle. CDR1 and CDR2 from the germline V gene are LGHDT and YNNKEL (reference sequence).